One and the same sample provided the 19 T cell receptor beta chains below, sequenced in a study of T-cell reconstitution after alpha-beta-depleted transplantation in children. Unique molecular identifiers were incorporated when the TCRbeta library was constructed. TCRdb called the PCR reads again in MiXCR, with one record for every CDR3 protein. This sample yields 190,000 or so distinct CDR3 sequences, of which over 5.5% are seen a single time; approximately 2.9% belongs to the top ten. The sequencing used PBMCs from the stem cell graft donor, collected from the stem cell graft. The origin of the receptors is a human donor who donated a stem cell graft to a child with Wiskott-Aldrich syndrome.

This clonotype was detected many times. This chain connects TRBV29-1 to TRBJ1-3, with 8 nucleotides matching TRBD1. The CDR3 has 16 residues. The ends lost 4 bases at V and 6 bases at J; junction bases unmatched: 14. Germline V gene sequence: CDR1 SQVTM, CDR2 ANQGSEA. The CDR3 nucleotides read TGCAGCGTTGTTGGTGGCGGACAGGGCATCGAAAACACCATATATTTT. It encodes CSVVGGGQGIENTIYF.

The chain combines TRBV27 with TRBJ2-7, with 9 bases aligning to TRBD1. The CDR3 is 15 residues long. Losses at the gene ends were 8 bases for V and 7 bases for J; bases not matched to a gene: 15. The germline V gene has CDR1 MNHEY and CDR2 SMNVEV (reference sequence). As DNA, the CDR3 is TGTGCCAGCTCAACCCCGGGACAGGGTGGTGTGGAGCAGTACTTC. Translated, it gives CASSTPGQGGVEQYF.

CDR3 sequence: CASSPELGWTGELFF. Here the CDR3 DNA reads TGTGCCAGCAGCCCGGAATTAGGGTGGACCGGGGAGCTGTTTTTT. V usage is TRBV7-9 and J usage is TRBJ2-2; no clear D. V was pared by 5 bases and J by 5 bases, with 15 bases between. CDR3 length equals 15 residues. CDR1 SEHNR and CDR2 FQNEAQ come from the germline V gene (reference sequence). Full variable domain (remainder filled in from reference TRBV7-9 and TRBJ2-2): DTGVSQNPRHKITKRGQNVTFRCDPISEHNRLYWYRQTLGQGPEFLTYFQNEAQLEKSRLLSDRFSAERPKGSFSTLEIQRTEQGDSAMYLCASSPELGWTGELFFGEGSRLTVL.

This clonotype has ten or more counts. The chain links TRBV27 to TRBJ1-1; possible D gene TRBD1, 6 bases. V was clipped by 5 bases and J by 0 bases, with 10 bases between them. Germline assignment: CDR1 MNHEY and CDR2 SMNVEV (reference sequence). The CDR3 spans 14 residues. The DNA for the CDR3 is TGTGCCAGCAGTGGACAGTCATTGAACACTGAAGCTTTCTTT. Translating it yields CASSGQSLNTEAFF.

Many counts were recorded for this clonotype. This CDR3 is CSVEDRFGGGGEQFF. The CDR3 DNA follows: TGCAGCGTTGAAGATCGATTTGGCGGGGGGGGTGAGCAGTTCTTC. The genes are TRBV29-1 and TRBJ2-1; 9 nucleotides match TRBD2. With 0 bases clipped from V and 9 bases from J, the junction kept 9 bases outside the gene matches. The CDR3 spans 15 residues. Germline loops: CDR1 SQVTM, CDR2 ANQGSEA.

Only a few counts were recorded for this clonotype. The V and J genes are TRBV5-1 and TRBJ1-4, with TRBD1 matching over 9 bases. Germline V gene sequence: CDR1 SGHRS, CDR2 YFSETQ. This CDR3 has 14 residues. V shed 4 bases and J 7 bases; nucleotides not matched to a gene: 5. CDR3 sequence: CASSTGTGLEKLFF. The DNA of the CDR3 is TGCGCCAGCAGCACCGGGACAGGGCTTGAAAAACTGTTTTTT.

The table lists this clonotype with many counts. V is TRBV29-1 and J is TRBJ1-1; 10 bases align to TRBD1. CDR3 length: 14 amino acids. Per germline, CDR1 SQVTM and CDR2 ANQGSEA. The V and J ends lost 6 bases and 6 bases, in that order; junction bases with no gene match: 10. The CDR3 DNA is TGCAGCGTGGTAACGGGACAGGGGTCTCCTGAAGCTTTCTTT. Its translation is CSVVTGQGSPEAFF.

This clonotype was recorded at least ten times. The chain combines TRBV3-1 with TRBJ2-7; tentative D call: TRBD2 (6 bases). There are 12 residues in the CDR3. Germline lookup yields CDR1 LGHDT and CDR2 YNNKEL (reference sequence). V lost 2 bases, J lost 7 bases, and 9 bases lay in between. CDR3 sequence (DNA): TGTGCCAGCAGCCAACCCAGCGGGGAGCAGTACTTC. Its translation: CASSQPSGEQYF.

In its sample, this clonotype was seen many times. This chain joins TRBV5-1 and TRBJ1-5; a possible D gene is TRBD1 (5 bases). V was cut by 4 bases and J by 8 bases, with 19 bases left in between. This CDR3 has 15 residues. Germline V gene data show CDR1 as SGHRS and CDR2 as YFSETQ. Here the CDR3 reads CASSEAGESGEPQHF. The CDR3 coding sequence is TGCGCCAGCAGCGAAGCGGGGGAGTCGGGGGAGCCCCAGCATTTT.

The chain combines TRBV5-1 with TRBJ1-1; D uncertain. The V end was cut by 0 bases, the J end by 2 bases, with 8 bases between. Germline CDR1 is SGHRS and CDR2 is YFSETQ. This CDR3 has 14 amino acids. The CDR3 protein is CASSLERLNTEAFF. The CDR3 DNA reads TGCGCCAGCAGCTTGGAAAGGCTCAACACTGAAGCTTTCTTT.

This clonotype was seen ten or more times. The chain carries TRBV7-9 and TRBJ2-1; tentatively, D is TRBD1 or TRBD2 (5 bases each). The V end was cut by 7 bases, the J end by 7 bases, with 14 bases between. The V gene's germline CDR1 is SEHNR and CDR2 FQNEAQ (reference sequence). This CDR3 contains 13 residues. CDR3 DNA sequence: TGTGCCAGCACGCCGGGGACGTCAAATGAGCAGTTCTTC. Translating gives CASTPGTSNEQFF.

This clonotype was counted ten times or more. CDR3 residues: CASSFPGRDYGYTF. Here the CDR3 DNA reads TGTGCCAGCAGCTTTCCGGGACGGGACTATGGCTACACCTTC. This rearrangement joins TRBV5-6 to TRBJ1-2; tentatively, D is TRBD1 (5 bases). The ends were cut back, 2 bases at V and 3 bases at J, with 11 bases in the middle. CDR3 size: 14 residues. Germline CDR1 and CDR2: SGHDT and YYEEEE.

This clonotype was detected ten times or more. The rearrangement uses TRBV5-1 and TRBJ1-2; 8 nucleotides line up with TRBD1. The CDR3 sequence is 15 residues long. Germline CDR1 is SGHRS and CDR2 is YFSETQ. The V gene end was trimmed by 4 bases and the J gene end by 6 bases; junction bases not matched to a gene: 11. The CDR3 spells CASSLGQGAFDGYTF. The DNA for the CDR3 is TGCGCCAGCAGCCTCGGACAGGGCGCGTTCGATGGCTACACCTTC.

In its sample, this clonotype was seen many times. This chain joins TRBV5-1 and TRBJ2-2, with D hard to call. Germline lookup yields CDR1 SGHRS and CDR2 YFSETQ. The CDR3 covers 16 residues. The ends were cut back, 2 bases at V and 6 bases at J, with 17 bases in the middle. The CDR3 is CASSFQGIDVPGELFF. The CDR3 DNA follows: TGCGCCAGCAGCTTTCAAGGAATCGACGTCCCCGGGGAGCTGTTTTTT.

J is TRBJ2-3 and V is TRBV5-1, with 10 bases aligning to TRBD2. The CDR3 length is 15 residues. CDR1 is SGHRS and CDR2 is YFSETQ in the germline V gene. The V and J ends lost 2 bases and 1 base, in that order; junction bases with no gene match: 1. CDR3 nucleotide sequence: TGCGCCAGCAGCTTCGGGACTAGCGGCACAGATACGCAGTATTTT. Protein: CASSFGTSGTDTQYF. Supplemented by reference TRBV5-1 and TRBJ2-3, the full variable domain reads KAGVTQTPRYLIKTRGQQVTLSCSPISGHRSVSWYQQTPGQGLQFLFEYFSETQRNKGNFPGRFSGRQFSNSRSEMNVSTLELGDSALYLCASSFGTSGTDTQYFGPGTRLTVL.

The CDR3 DNA follows: TGTGCCAGCAGTCAAAGGGGACAGGGGATGGATACGCAGTATTTT. Amino acids: CASSQRGQGMDTQYF. The gene calls are TRBV27 and TRBJ2-3; 10 nucleotides line up with TRBD1. The CDR3 is 15 residues long. CDR1 is MNHEY and CDR2 is SMNVEV in the germline V gene (reference sequence). V was clipped by 5 bases and J by 6 bases; unmatched bases: 8.

This clonotype was seen ten or more times. This sequence joins TRBV5-1 and TRBJ1-4, with D perhaps TRBD1 (6 bases). The length of the CDR3 is 14 residues. CDR1 is SGHRS and CDR2 is YFSETQ in the germline V gene. Trimming took off 0 bases at V and 4 bases at J, with 7 bases between the two ends. CDR3 protein: CASSLDRVNEKLFF. CDR3 nucleotides: TGCGCCAGCAGCTTGGACAGGGTTAATGAAAAACTGTTTTTT.

This clonotype has at least ten counts. The chain employs TRBV5-6 and TRBJ2-6, with a possible D match to TRBD1 (6 bases). This CDR3 has 16 amino acids. CDR1 SGHDT and CDR2 YYEEEE come from the germline V gene. Trimming left V 5 bases short and J 4 bases short, with 16 bases between. CDR3 DNA sequence: TGTGCCAGCAGACCCTTGGACAGTGCCGGGGCCAACGTCCTGACTTTC. Its protein product is CASRPLDSAGANVLTF.

The chain couples TRBV7-9 to TRBJ1-1; D is uncertain. V gave up 7 bases and J gave up 7 bases, with 13 bases separating them. The CDR3 is made up of 12 amino acids. Germline CDR1 is SEHNR and CDR2 is FQNEAQ (reference sequence). CDR3 sequence (DNA): TGTGCCAGCAACGCCTGGGCAGGTGAAGCTTTCTTT. Translating gives CASNAWAGEAFF.